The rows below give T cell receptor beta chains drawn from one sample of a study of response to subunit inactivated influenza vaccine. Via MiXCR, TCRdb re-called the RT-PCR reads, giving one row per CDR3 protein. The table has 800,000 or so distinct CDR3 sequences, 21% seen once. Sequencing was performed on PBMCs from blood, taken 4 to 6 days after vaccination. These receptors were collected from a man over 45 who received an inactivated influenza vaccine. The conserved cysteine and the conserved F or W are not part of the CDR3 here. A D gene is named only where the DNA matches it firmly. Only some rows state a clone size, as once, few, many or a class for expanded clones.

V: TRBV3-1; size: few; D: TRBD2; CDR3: ASSQDFLAGGNEQF
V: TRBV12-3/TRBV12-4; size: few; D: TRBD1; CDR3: ASSFGDSLSSYEQY
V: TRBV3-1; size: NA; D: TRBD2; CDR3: ASSQVVGGSYYNEQF
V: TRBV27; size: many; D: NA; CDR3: ASSTNEVNTEAF
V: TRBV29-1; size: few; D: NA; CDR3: SALTGNLETQY
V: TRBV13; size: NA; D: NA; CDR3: ASSLVLAEYNEQF
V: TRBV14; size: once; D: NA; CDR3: ASSRRGEQY
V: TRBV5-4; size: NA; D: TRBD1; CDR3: ASSERQGFDEQY
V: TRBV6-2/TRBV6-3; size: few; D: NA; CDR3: ASSGYARSSYEQY
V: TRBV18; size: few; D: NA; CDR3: ASSPPDGWPETQY
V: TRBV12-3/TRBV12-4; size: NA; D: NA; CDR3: ASSLTSRPGSGEQF
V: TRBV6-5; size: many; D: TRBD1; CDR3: ASSHGTGGETQY
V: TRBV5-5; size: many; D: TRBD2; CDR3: ASSVSGGPVNEQF
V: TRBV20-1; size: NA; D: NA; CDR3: SARPGWASQNTDTQY
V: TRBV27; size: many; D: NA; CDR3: ASSFHGRELF
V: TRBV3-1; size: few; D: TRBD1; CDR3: ASSQATGGQPQH
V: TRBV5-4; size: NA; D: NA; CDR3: ASSHQGGDYGYT
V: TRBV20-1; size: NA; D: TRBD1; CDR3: SARSDPGQGRLGGSYNEQF
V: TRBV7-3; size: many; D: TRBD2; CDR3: ASSKWTRAHEQF
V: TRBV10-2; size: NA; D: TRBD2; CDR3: ASSESTPAGAAQY
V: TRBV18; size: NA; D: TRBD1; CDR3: ASSPGQAQPQH
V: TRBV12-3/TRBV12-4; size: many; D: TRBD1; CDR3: ASSLRQGAKNIQY
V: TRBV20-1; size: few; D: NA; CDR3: SASPGTYEQY
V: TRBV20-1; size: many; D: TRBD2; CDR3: SASRRAGGTEQY
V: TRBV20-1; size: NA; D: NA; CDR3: SAYLSGPQF
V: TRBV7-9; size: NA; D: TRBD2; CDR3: ATTSGATSGANVLT
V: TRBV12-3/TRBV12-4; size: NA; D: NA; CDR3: ASSLASRVETQY
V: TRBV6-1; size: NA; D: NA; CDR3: ASSDHRTYSYNEQF
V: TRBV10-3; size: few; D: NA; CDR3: AIRAGTNTGELF
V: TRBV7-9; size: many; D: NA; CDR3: ASSFSNSPLH
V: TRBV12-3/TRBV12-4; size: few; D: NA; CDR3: ASSLSASGTDTQY
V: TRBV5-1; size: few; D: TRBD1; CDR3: ASSFRGRTEAF
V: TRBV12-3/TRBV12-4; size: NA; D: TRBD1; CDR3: ASSFVGQGASGYT
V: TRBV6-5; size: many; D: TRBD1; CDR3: ASSYTGTGGTDTQY
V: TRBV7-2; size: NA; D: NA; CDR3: ASSLAPDQTEY
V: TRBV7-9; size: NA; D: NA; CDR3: ASSLEQGTSSPLH
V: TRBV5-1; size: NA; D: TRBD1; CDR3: ASRDSGQPTDTQY
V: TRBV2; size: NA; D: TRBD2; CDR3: ASSVGRGAYNEQF
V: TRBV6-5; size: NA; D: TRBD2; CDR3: ASSSTGSGRAYNEQF
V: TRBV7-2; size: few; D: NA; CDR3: ASSLVKIPSYNEQF
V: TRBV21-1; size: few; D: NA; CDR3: ASSKQASPNEKLF
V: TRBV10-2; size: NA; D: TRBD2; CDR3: ASSEGLAGDPRGEQF
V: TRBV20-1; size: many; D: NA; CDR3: SADDTTSYNEQF
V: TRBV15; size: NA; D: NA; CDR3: ATSRWGNTGELF
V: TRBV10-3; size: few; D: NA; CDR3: AITTGIQETQY
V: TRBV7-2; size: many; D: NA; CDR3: ASSSGRADTQY
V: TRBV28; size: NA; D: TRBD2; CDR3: ASSSLAAQSYNEQF